Following are 13 T cell receptor beta chains from one sample sequenced in a study of tumor and adjacent non-tumor tissue in lung cancer. The template was RNA from unsorted bulk tissue. TCRbeta libraries were built with three rounds of nested PCR, modified from ARM-PCR. TCRdb called the multiplex PCR reads again in MiXCR, with one record for every CDR3 protein. The repertoire has fewer than 120,000 distinct CDR3 sequences, approximately 84% of them found once; the top ten carry 20% to 25%. The source material was lung tumor tissue. These receptors came from a man aged 65 to 79 with non-small cell lung cancer.

To note about this clonotype: No conserved phenylalanine or tryptophan is present at the end of the CDR3, so a read error is the likely explanation. This chain uses TRBV4-3 with TRBJ2-1; the match to TRBD2 covers 8 bases. Germline loops: CDR1 LGHNA, CDR2 YSLEER. The CDR3 has 17 residues. CDR3 sequence reads: CAGSQDPAGADYNEQFL. CDR3 DNA: TGCGCCGGCAGCCAAGACCCAGCGGGAGCTGATTACAATGAGCAGTTCTTA.

V gene TRBV4-1 combines with J gene TRBJ2-7; D is uncertain. Germline loops: CDR1 MGHRA, CDR2 YSYEKL. V was shortened by 4 bases and J by 3 bases, with 7 bases between the two germline ends. The CDR3 length is 12 residues. The CDR3 loop reads CASSLEFYEQYF. The CDR3 coding sequence is TGCGCCAGCAGCCTGGAATTCTACGAGCAGTACTTC.

This clonotype has just one count. Compared with germline, one end of the junction differs, possibly owing to a read error. The J gene is TRBJ2-2, the V gene TRBV6-5, with D unresolved. The germline V gene encodes CDR1 MNHEY and CDR2 SVGAGI. This CDR3 is 15 amino acids long. The CDR3 sequence is CASSYRAVNTRELFF. The CDR3 nucleotides read TGCGCCAGCAGTTACCGGGCCGTGAACACCAGGGAGCTGTTTTTT.

The V call is TRBV6-1, the J call TRBJ1-6; D gene uncertain. Trimming left V 8 bases short and J 7 bases short, with 12 bases between. Germline V gene sequence: CDR1 MNHNS, CDR2 SASEGT. The CDR3 is made up of 13 amino acids. CDR3 amino acids: CASRRHANSPLHF. The CDR3 DNA sequence: TGTGCCAGCCGTAGACATGCGAATTCACCCCTCCACTTT.

Of note for this clonotype: Mismatch with germline at one junction end may stem from a read error. J is TRBJ1-1 and V is TRBV11-3; perhaps TRBD1 as D (6 bases). Germline CDR1 and CDR2: SGHNT and YENEEA. The CDR3 is 14 residues long. In DNA form, the CDR3 reads TGTGCCAACACGCGGACGGGGGCGTTCACTGAGGCTCTCTTT. Translating gives CANTRTGAFTEALF.

CDR3 protein: CASSCSIVGTRASNQPQHF. The CDR3 nucleotides are TGTGCCAGCAGTTGCTCGATTGTGGGTACAAGAGCGAGCAATCAGCCCCAGCATTTT. This chain connects TRBV6-2 or TRBV6-3 to TRBJ1-5; no clear D. Germline values: CDR1 MNHEY, CDR2 SVGEGT. Trimming cost V 4 bases and J 1 base, with 23 bases left between them. CDR3 length: 19 amino acids.

With respect to this clonotype: An end of the junction differs from the germline gene, which may be a read error. V gene TRBV6-6 combines with J gene TRBJ1-1; D ambiguous. This CDR3 has 14 amino acids. From germline, CDR1 is MNHNY and CDR2 SVGAGI (reference sequence). The CDR3: CANSVGLLNTEGFF. The DNA of the CDR3 is TGTGCCAACTCTGTCGGATTATTGAACACTGAAGGTTTCTTT.

The CDR3 DNA sequence: TGCGCCAGCAGTGAAGACCCAGCTGGAGCTGAATTCAATGAGCAGTTCTTC. It specifies CASSEDPAGAEFNEQFF. V and J are TRBV4-3 and TRBJ2-1; D not certain. The CDR3 extends over 17 amino acids. Germline CDR1 LGHNA, CDR2 YSLEER. V gave up 6 bases and J gave up 6 bases, with 24 bases separating them.

This chain links TRBV12-3 or TRBV12-4 with TRBJ2-5, with D maybe TRBD1 (6 bases). V gave up 6 bases and J gave up 8 bases, with 22 bases separating them. The CDR3 is 15 amino acids. CDR3 region: CASSGLGGVVVTQYF. As DNA, the CDR3 is TGTGCCAGCAGCGGGCTAGGGGGAGTGGTGGTTACCCAGTACTTC.

As concerns this clonotype: At one end, the junction sequence differs from germline, possibly due to a read error. J is TRBJ1-5 and V is TRBV6-2 or TRBV6-3, with 9 positions matching TRBD1. Germline values: CDR1 MNHEY, CDR2 SVGEGT. This CDR3 region has 16 residues. CDR3 amino acids: CANRGTGILGNQPQHF. CDR3 DNA: TGTGCCAACAGGGGGACAGGGATATTGGGCAATCAGCCTCAGCATTTT.

The rearrangement joins TRBV6-2 or TRBV6-3 to TRBJ1-1; 9 nucleotides match TRBD1. Germline CDR1 MNHEY, CDR2 SVGEGT. The CDR3 contains 14 residues. The CDR3 DNA sequence: TGTATCAGCAAGATACAGGGGGCGTACACTGAAGCTTTCTTT. Its translation: CISKIQGAYTEAFF.

On this clonotype: One junction end does not reproduce the germline sequence, and a read error may be involved. V and J are TRBV29-1 and TRBJ2-7; tentative D call: TRBD1 (7 bases). Germline V gene data show CDR1 as SQVTM and CDR2 as ANQGSEA. The CDR3 sequence is 13 residues long. CDR3 sequence: CSGAGTAGGEQCF. The CDR3 DNA reads TGCAGCGGGGCCGGGACAGCCGGGGGCGAGCAGTGTTTC.

V is TRBV28 and J is TRBJ2-3, with no clear D. V was shortened by 3 bases and J by 3 bases, with 16 bases between the two germline ends. Per the germline V gene, CDR1 is MDHEN and CDR2 is SYDVKM. The CDR3 covers 16 residues. CDR3 protein: CASSFSSVRGTDTQYF. The CDR3 DNA reads TGTGCCAGCAGTTTCTCCAGTGTGAGAGGTACAGATACGCAGTATTTT.